Here is one TCR beta chain with its context. The CDR3 is made up of 14 amino acids. With 1 base clipped from V and 10 bases from J, the junction kept 1 base outside the gene matches. CDR1 and CDR2 (germline): LGHDT, YNNKEL (reference sequence). Original analysis: Estimated nucleated cell counts came from reference gene primer amplification. Profiled with immunoSEQ multiplex PCR; TCRdb holds only in-frame clones, not every one. That table is the source of V, J and clone size, and D and trimming were worked out from the DNA. The sample includes nearly 80,000 clones, around nine tenths of them seen just once. This record belongs to a study of blood T cell repertoires in COVID-19. At the level of the study: Whether acute or convalescent, the COVID-19 samples came from the United States, Italy and Spain. PBMCs, B-cell-depleted T cells, or T cells provided the cDNA or gDNA that made up the material.

This sequence originates from a woman aged 80 or over with acute or convalescent COVID-19. The V and J genes are TRBV3-1 (or the pseudogene TRBV3-2) and TRBJ2-1; TRBD2 aligns across 13 bases. The sample comprised peripheral blood. The CDR3 coding sequence is TGTGCCAGCAGCCAAGGACTAGCGGGGGGCGAGCAGTTCTTC. It yields the protein CASSQGLAGGEQFF.